The 6 T cell receptor beta chains below all came from one sample that was sequenced in a study of shared clonotypes between healthy human individuals. The protocol was immunoSEQ multiplex PCR, while the TCRdb copy is restricted to in-frame clones and leaves out a portion. Of millions of clones in the sample, about 95% were seen once. Terminally differentiated effector memory CD45RA+ cells were excluded from the naive CD8 cells, which were CD45RO-negative and positively selected for CCR7. Sequenced sample: naive CD8+ T cells sorted from blood. These receptors were taken from a man aged 18 to 30 in good health.

This chain joins TRBV4-1 and TRBJ1-1, with D unresolved. Germline V lookup: CDR1 MGHRA, CDR2 YSYEKL. CDR3 size: 15 residues. With 4 bases removed from V and 5 bases from J, the gap between germline ends came to 17 bases. The CDR3 sequence: CASSLEGKGGTEAFF. In nucleotides, the CDR3 is TGCGCCAGCAGCCTCGAAGGTAAGGGTGGGACTGAAGCTTTCTTT.

The V gene is TRBV5-8, the J gene TRBJ1-1; D is unresolved. Germline loops: CDR1 SGHTS, CDR2 YDEGEE. The V gene lost 3 bases and the J gene lost 0 bases, with 9 bases spanning the gap. This CDR3 is 14 amino acids long. The CDR3 loop reads CASSSYGVNTEAFF. As DNA, the CDR3 is TGTGCCAGCAGCTCCTATGGGGTGAACACTGAAGCTTTCTTT.

This chain uses TRBV11-3 with TRBJ2-3; D is uncertain. V gave up 2 bases and J gave up 6 bases, with 15 bases separating them. The germline gives CDR1 SGHNT, CDR2 YENEEA. This CDR3 region has 15 residues. CDR3 DNA sequence: TGTGCCAGCAGCTTAAAGGCAGTAGCAAATGATACGCAGTATTTT. Protein sequence: CASSLKAVANDTQYF.

The chain joins TRBV5-6 to TRBJ2-1, with TRBD2 identical over 7 bases. The V and J ends lost 0 bases and 3 bases, in that order; junction bases with no gene match: 9. The CDR3 loop spans 17 amino acids. Per the germline V gene, CDR1 is SGHDT and CDR2 is YYEEEE. CDR3 loop: CASSLGFSSSGYNEQFF. The CDR3 DNA sequence: TGTGCCAGCAGCTTGGGTTTCTCGTCTAGCGGCTACAATGAGCAGTTCTTC.

This clone was seen only once. This sequence joins TRBV6-5 and TRBJ1-1, with D possibly matching TRBD1 (5 bases). V dropped 4 bases and J dropped 3 bases, with 15 bases sitting between them. The CDR3 spans 15 residues. Germline V lookup: CDR1 MNHEY, CDR2 SVGAGI. Here the CDR3 reads CASSWGGARDTEAFF. CDR3 nucleotides: TGTGCCAGCAGTTGGGGTGGTGCCAGGGACACTGAAGCTTTCTTT.

The V gene is TRBV7-9, the J gene TRBJ2-7; TRBD1 aligns across 7 bases. The CDR3 is 15 amino acids. V was pared by 4 bases and J by 0 bases, with 6 bases of the junction left unmatched. Germline loops: CDR1 SEHNR, CDR2 FQNEAQ (reference sequence). CDR3 residues: CASSSTGTSSYEQYF. The CDR3 DNA reads TGTGCCAGCAGCTCGACAGGGACGAGCTCCTACGAGCAGTACTTC.